A single sample gave rise to the 8 T cell receptor beta chains below, sequenced in a study of T-cell reconstitution after alpha-beta-depleted transplantation in children. During its preparation, the TCRbeta library received unique molecular identifiers. One entry per CDR3 protein results from TCRdb running MiXCR on the PCR reads. The table lists about 210,000 distinct CDR3 sequences, approximately 19% of them singletons. This specimen was PBMCs, mostly from graft donor cells, taken 360 days after TCRalphabeta/CD19-depleted stem cell transplant. The receptors shown here come from a male patient aged 2-10 years who had a stem cell transplant for acute lymphoblastic leukemia, so the T cells may come from the graft donor.

The V call is TRBV18, the J call TRBJ2-5, with 7 nucleotides matching TRBD1. V trimming: 2 bases; J trimming: 1 base; junction bases outside the gene matches: 10. Germline loops: CDR1 KGHSH, CDR2 LQKENI. CDR3 size: 17 residues. This chain's CDR3 is CASSPFGTGAVQETQYF. For the CDR3, the DNA is TGTGCCAGCTCACCATTTGGTACAGGGGCCGTCCAAGAGACCCAGTACTTC.

This clonotype was picked up a small number of times. The chain uses TRBV27 and TRBJ2-3; 13 bases fit TRBD2. Per the germline V gene, CDR1 is MNHEY and CDR2 is SMNVEV (reference sequence). Losses at the gene ends were 3 bases for V and 0 bases for J; bases not matched to a gene: 9. The CDR3 extends over 19 amino acids. CDR3 protein: CASSLALLTSGGSTDTQYF. The CDR3 DNA reads as TGTGCCAGCAGTTTGGCTCTTCTGACTAGCGGGGGGAGCACAGATACGCAGTATTTT.

The chain recombines TRBV20-1 with TRBJ2-6; D gene unclear. CDR1 is DFQATT, CDR2 SNEGSKA, per germline (reference sequence). V lost 6 bases, J lost 5 bases, and 11 bases lay in between. The CDR3 spans 13 residues. CDR3 loop: CSAWQPWANVLTF. The CDR3 bases are TGCAGTGCGTGGCAGCCCTGGGCCAACGTCCTGACTTTC.

There are a few counts of this clonotype. The V gene is TRBV10-3, the J gene TRBJ1-1, with D uncertain. The V end lost 2 bases, the J end lost 2 bases, and 6 bases lay between the germline ends. Germline CDR1 and CDR2: ENHRY and SYGVKD. CDR3 length: 13 amino acids. This CDR3 reads CAISEGPNTEAFF. In nucleotides, the CDR3 is TGTGCCATCAGTGAGGGGCCTAACACTGAAGCTTTCTTT.

V gene TRBV11-2 combines with J gene TRBJ1-2; the D gene is possibly TRBD1 (5 bases). This CDR3 spans 14 amino acids. Trimming cost V 3 bases and J 2 bases, with 10 bases left between them. Germline assignment: CDR1 SGHAT and CDR2 FQNNGV. Here the CDR3 reads CASSLTRDNYGYTF. CDR3 nucleotides: TGTGCCAGCAGCTTGACCAGGGACAACTATGGCTACACCTTC.

This clonotype was seen more than once but under ten times. The chain uses TRBV20-1 and TRBJ1-6, with 8 bases aligning to TRBD1. The CDR3 contains 15 residues. V shed 3 bases and J 13 bases; nucleotides not matched to a gene: 14. CDR1 and CDR2 (germline): DFQATT, SNEGSKA (reference sequence). The CDR3 coding sequence is TGCAGTGCTAGCCTTTCAGGACAGGGAAGTAGTCCCCTCCACTTT. Residues: CSASLSGQGSSPLHF.

The V and J genes are TRBV20-1 and TRBJ2-3; 10 bases align to TRBD2. Trimming at V came to 3 bases and at J to 4 bases, leaving 4 bases not matched to a gene. This CDR3 region has 14 residues. The germline gives CDR1 DFQATT, CDR2 SNEGSKA (reference sequence). The CDR3 loop is CSASPLAGADTQYF. In nucleotides, the CDR3 is TGCAGTGCTAGTCCGCTAGCGGGAGCAGATACGCAGTATTTT.

The chain combines TRBV5-5 with TRBJ2-2, with a possible D match to TRBD2 (6 bases). The CDR3 is 15 amino acids. Deletions cut 0 bases from V and 1 base from J, with 7 bases between. The germline CDR1 and CDR2 sequences are SGHKS and YYEKEE (reference sequence). The DNA for the CDR3 is TGTGCCAGCAGCTTGGTGGGAGGGAACACCGGGGAGCTGTTTTTT. Its translation is CASSLVGGNTGELFF.